This T cell receptor beta chain was observed in a study of Graves' ophthalmopathy and Graves' hyperthyroidism. Turning to the study itself: Stable hyperthyroidism meant no progression to ophthalmopathy within 18 months of follow-up.

People with hyperthyroidism were aged 18 to 65 and newly diagnosed, under 2 months' duration. No donor had other autoimmune disease, uncontrolled infection, pregnancy or lactation. From germline, CDR1 is LGHNA and CDR2 YSLEER. Trimming at V came to 8 bases and at J to 7 bases, leaving 7 bases not matched to a gene. This CDR3 is 12 amino acids long. Amplification of TCR beta CDR3 regions used RNA transcripts. The authors performed first-round RT-PCR with HTBI primers and then a second-round multiplex PCR. Each CDR3 protein gets one entry after TCRdb re-called the multiplex PCR reads with MiXCR. The sample contains about 1.1 million distinct CDR3 sequences, 35% to 40% of which appear only once.

The sequenced sample was peripheral blood or thyroid tissue (not recorded which). This receptor was identified in an adult man with Graves' hyperthyroidism. The chain joins TRBV4-3 to TRBJ1-2, with 7 bases aligning to TRBD1. The CDR3 loop reads CASGLRQGGYTF. The CDR3 coding sequence is TGCGCCAGCGGCCTTCGACAGGGTGGCTACACCTTC.